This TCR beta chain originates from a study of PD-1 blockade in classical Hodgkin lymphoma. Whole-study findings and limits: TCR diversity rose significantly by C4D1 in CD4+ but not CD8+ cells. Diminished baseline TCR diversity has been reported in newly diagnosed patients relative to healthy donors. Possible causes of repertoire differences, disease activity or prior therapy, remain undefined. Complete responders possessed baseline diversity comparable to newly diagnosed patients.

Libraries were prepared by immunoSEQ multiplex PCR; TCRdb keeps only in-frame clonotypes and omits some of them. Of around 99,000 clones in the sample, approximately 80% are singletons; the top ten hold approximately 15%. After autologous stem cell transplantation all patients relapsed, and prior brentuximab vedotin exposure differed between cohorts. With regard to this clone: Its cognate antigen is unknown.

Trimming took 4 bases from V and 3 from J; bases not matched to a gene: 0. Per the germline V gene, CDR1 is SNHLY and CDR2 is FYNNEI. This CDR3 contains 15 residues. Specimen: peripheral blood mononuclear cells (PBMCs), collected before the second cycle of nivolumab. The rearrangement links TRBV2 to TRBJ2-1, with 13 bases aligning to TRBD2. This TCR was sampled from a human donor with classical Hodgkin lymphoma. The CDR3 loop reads CASSGTSGSYNEQFF. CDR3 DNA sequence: TGTGCCAGCAGTGGGACTAGCGGGAGCTACAATGAGCAGTTCTTC.